The source of this T cell receptor (beta chain) is a study of cytomegalovirus exposure and HLA in healthy donors. About this clone: Its antigen is unidentified.

Amplification used 60 Vbeta primers and 13 Jbeta primers. Profiled with immunoSEQ multiplex PCR; TCRdb holds only in-frame clones, not every one. The sample gives around 170,000 clones, approximately 84% of which show up once; approximately 2.4% is in the top ten. The CDR3 runs to 15 residues. Findings and caveats of the study: The likely origin of a cluster of highly shared sequence variants was a sequencing artifact. Prior analysis indicated that the majority of TCR beta V segments exhibited productivity approximately 87% or approximately 30% of the time. As a later analysis showed, several of the most significant clusters appeared to be linked to common viral pathogens. TCR beta sequences reportedly predicted most subjects' HLA-A and HLA-B alleles accurately.

This TCR derives from a woman between 45 and 65 years old in good health and CMV-seropositive. The rearrangement uses TRBV21-1 and TRBJ1-3. TRBV21-1 counts as a pseudogene. The sample comprised PBMCs. The CDR3 protein is CASLKRRGSGNTIYF. The CDR3 nucleotides are TGTGCCAGCCTCAAAAGACGGGGATCTGGAAACACCATATATTTT.